Below, one T cell receptor (beta chain) is given with its context. Antigen: not known. This sample was included in a study of graft-versus-host responses after intestinal transplantation. On the study more broadly: Each patient got anti-thymocyte globulin induction, then tacrolimus and steroids for roughly 3 years.

The V and J ends lost 4 bases and 1 base, in that order; junction bases with no gene match: 4. This CDR3 contains 14 residues. Germline lookup yields CDR1 MDHEN and CDR2 SYDVKM. Assay used: immunoSEQ multiplex PCR; TCRdb lists only in-frame clones, some missing. The sample consists of about 100,000 clones, roughly 87% of them appearing once. Overall study findings and caveats: In recipient marrow, GvH clones were found, and some appeared first in ileum or blood.

This clonotype was sampled from a human donor who was the organ donor for an intestinal transplant. The sequencing used unstimulated CD4+ T cells sorted from spleen or lymph node cells, collected before transplant. This rearrangement joins TRBV28 to TRBJ2-7; 7 bases line up with TRBD1. The CDR3 loop is CASSSRTGSYEQYF. Here the CDR3 DNA reads TGTGCCAGCAGTTCAAGGACAGGTTCCTACGAGCAGTACTTC.